This is a list of T cell receptor beta chains from one sample in a study of blood T cell dynamics during melanoma immunotherapy. Profiling relied on immunoSEQ multiplex PCR, and the TCRdb table lists in-frame clones only, not all of them. The repertoire consists of about 8,500 clones, with about four fifths occurring once and the leading ten covering 0.95% to 1.5%. The starting material was blood, obtained from a patient treated with checkpoint blockade. These receptors all come from a human donor with melanoma. Each CDR3 is given with its conserved first and last residue. Fields, in order: D gene, J gene, CDR3 length, V gene, CDR3 DNA, CDR3 protein. D genes are given only for firm matches.

>-|TRBJ1-2|14|TRBV14
TGTGCCAGCAGCTACGTGACGGGGGCTGGTGGCTACACCTTC
CASSYVTGAGGYTF
>-|TRBJ1-1|12|TRBV19
TGTGCCAGTACCCTCGAGGGGACGGGAGCTTTCTTT
CASTLEGTGAFF
>-|TRBJ1-1|13|TRBV10-2
TGCGCCAGCAGGAGCGGAGTCTTTGCTGAAGCTTTCTTT
CASRSGVFAEAFF
>-|TRBJ2-2|14|TRBV28
TGTGCCACCTCCGGGCCAATGAACACCGGGGAGCTGTTTTTT
CATSGPMNTGELFF
>TRBD1|TRBJ2-6|17|TRBV5-1
TGCGCCAGCAGCTCGTCCGGGACAGCCTCTGGGGCCAACGTCCTGACTTTC
CASSSSGTASGANVLTF
>TRBD1|TRBJ2-3|17|TRBV7-9
TGTGCCAGCAGCCAGCTGGACAGGGACTTCCCCACAGATACGCAGTATTTT
CASSQLDRDFPTDTQYF
>-|TRBJ2-7|15|TRBV5-1
TGCGCCAGCAGCTTGGGCGGCGGTACCTCCTACGAGCAGTACTTC
CASSLGGGTSYEQYF
>-|TRBJ2-7|12|TRBV7-8
TGTGCCAGCAGCCCCCAAGTGTACGAGCAGTACTTC
CASSPQVYEQYF
>TRBD1|TRBJ1-2|13|TRBV11-2
TGTGCCAGCAGCTCCCGACAGGGTAGTGGCTACACCTTC
CASSSRQGSGYTF
>-|TRBJ2-5|15|TRBV30
TGTGCCTGGAGCCCCCCGACTAGGTACCAAGAGACCCAGTACTTC
CAWSPPTRYQETQYF
>TRBD1|TRBJ2-2|16|TRBV5-1
TGCGCCAGCAGCATGTTGGGACAGGGGCTAACCGGGGAGCTGTTTTTT
CASSMLGQGLTGELFF
>TRBD1|TRBJ2-7|15|TRBV5-1
TGCGCCAGCAGCTTGGGGGACAGGGACGGGTACGAGCAGTACTTC
CASSLGDRDGYEQYF
>TRBD1|TRBJ1-6|14|TRBV7-2
TGTGCCAGCAGCCCGACAGGGGGAAATTCACCCCTCCACTTT
CASSPTGGNSPLHF
>TRBD2|TRBJ2-1|15|TRBV4-2
TGTGCCAGCAGCCACCCCGGGACTAGCGGGACTGAGCAGTTCTTC
CASSHPGTSGTEQFF
>TRBD2|TRBJ2-7|15|TRBV9
TGTGCCAGCAGCGTAGGGACTAGCGGGCTCTACGAGCAGTACTTC
CASSVGTSGLYEQYF
>-|TRBJ2-2|15|TRBV5-1
TGCGCCAGCAGCTTGGGATCGGGAGAAACCGGGGAGCTGTTTTTT
CASSLGSGETGELFF
>-|TRBJ2-3|14|TRBV5-1
TGCGCCAGCAGCACTGGGCTTGCCACAGATACGCAGTATTTT
CASSTGLATDTQYF
>-|TRBJ2-5|11|TRBV7-8
TGTGCCAGCAGCCGCGGGGAGACCCAGTACTTC
CASSRGETQYF
>-|TRBJ1-3|16|TRBV4-1
TGCGCCAGCAGCCAAGGACGGGATGCGTCTGGAAACACCATATATTTT
CASSQGRDASGNTIYF
>TRBD2|TRBJ2-3|15|TRBV11-3
TGTGCCAGCAGCTCGACTAGCGGGAGTTTAGATACGCAGTATTTT
CASSSTSGSLDTQYF
>TRBD2|TRBJ2-7|11|TRBV20-1
TGCAGTGCTACTAGCGGGGGGGAGCAGTACTTC
CSATSGGEQYF
>-|TRBJ1-5|14|TRBV2
TGTGCCAGCAGTGTCTGGGGTTCAAATCAGCCCCAGCATTTT
CASSVWGSNQPQHF
>-|TRBJ1-6|16|TRBV14
TGTGCCAGCAGCCTCCTTGGGGACTCCTATAATTCACCCCTCCACTTT
CASSLLGDSYNSPLHF
>-|TRBJ1-3|15|TRBV5-1
TGCGCCAGCAGCCCCCAAGGGAGCTCTGGAAACACCATATATTTT
CASSPQGSSGNTIYF
>-|TRBJ1-2|10|TRBV20-1
TGCAGTGCTAGAGCTCGGGGCTACACCTTC
CSARARGYTF